The following is a T cell receptor (beta chain) sequence with its context. Its specificity is not known. The PCR used 60 Vbeta and 13 Jbeta primers. The repertoire was sequenced with immunoSEQ multiplex PCR; TCRdb's copy has only in-frame clones and lacks some. The sample lists some 110,000 clones, about a tenth occurring once. The record originates from a study of cytomegalovirus exposure and HLA in healthy donors. For the study at large: The study placed 70% to 85% of its roughly 400 genotyped donors in the Caucasian-associated ancestry cluster. Study-wide points: Earlier analysis yielded a pattern in which most TCR beta V segments were productive about 87% or about 30% of the time. A later analysis linked a missense DCLRE1C variant to TCR beta V- and J-gene trimming. Accurate HLA-A and HLA-B prediction from TCR beta sequences was reported for most subjects.

This CDR3 region has 15 residues. The V gene's germline CDR1 is MGHRA and CDR2 YSYEKL. V dropped 0 bases and J dropped 0 bases, with 6 bases sitting between them. Sequenced: PBMCs. The V and J genes are TRBV4-1 and TRBJ1-5, with a possible D match to TRBD1 (5 bases). This clonotype was obtained from a man in his forties or fifties in good health and CMV-seropositive. The CDR3 here is CASSQDRASNQPQHF. CDR3 bases: TGCGCCAGCAGCCAAGACAGGGCTAGCAATCAGCCCCAGCATTTT.